Following are 20 T cell receptor beta chains from one sample sequenced in a study of T-cell memory formation after mild COVID-19. TCRdb reanalysed the 5' RACE reads using MiXCR and keeps one entry per CDR3 protein. This table holds about 400,000 distinct CDR3 sequences, approximately 18% found once. Material for sequencing was PBMCs or a T cell subset sorted from them (not recorded which). The source is a man between 18 and 35 years old who had mild COVID-19 (a few samples of this study predate the infection). Cell type and time point are not known.

The chain uses TRBV20-1 and TRBJ2-3; D uncertain. Trimming removed 2 bases at V and 2 bases at J, with 8 bases between. CDR1 and CDR2 (germline): DFQATT, SNEGSKA (reference sequence). This CDR3 has 13 residues. CDR3: CSARSPITDTQYF. The CDR3 nucleotides read TGCAGTGCTAGAAGCCCAATCACAGATACGCAGTATTTT.

The chain combines TRBV6-2 or TRBV6-3 with TRBJ2-7, with a possible D match to TRBD2 (5 bases). Trimming took 5 bases from V and 0 from J, leaving 14 bases between them. The CDR3 totals 15 residues. CDR1 is MNHEY, CDR2 SVGEGT, per germline. Here the CDR3 reads CASSILRGSSYEQYF. CDR3 nucleotides: TGTGCCAGCAGTATTCTTCGGGGAAGCTCCTACGAGCAGTACTTC.

This rearrangement joins TRBV7-9 to TRBJ2-3; D gene uncertain. Germline CDR1 reads SEHNR; CDR2 reads FQNEAQ (reference sequence). V was trimmed by 4 bases and J by 5 bases, leaving 13 bases between them. CDR3 length equals 14 residues. CDR3 coding DNA: TGTGCCAGCAGCTCCCAACGGGTGAGAGATACGCAGTATTTT. Its translation: CASSSQRVRDTQYF.

This clonotype was observed a few times. The chain recombines TRBV10-2 with TRBJ2-2; D remains unclear. Trimming shortened V by 3 bases and J by 6 bases, and 5 bases separated the two germline ends. There are 12 residues in the CDR3. Germline CDR1 is WSHSY and CDR2 is SAAADI. This CDR3 reads CASSDESGELFF. The CDR3 bases are TGCGCCAGCAGTGACGAGTCCGGGGAGCTGTTTTTT.

This clonotype was seen at least ten times. The chain combines TRBV5-1 with TRBJ1-5, with a tentative D call TRBD1 (5 bases). V was pared by 0 bases and J by 7 bases, with 11 bases between. The germline V gene encodes CDR1 SGHRS and CDR2 YFSETQ. This CDR3 has 14 amino acids. Here the CDR3 DNA reads TGCGCCAGCAGCTTGGATCAGGGAGGCCAGCCCCAGCATTTT. Amino acid sequence: CASSLDQGGQPQHF.

This chain's CDR3 is CASSSTDGTYEQYF. The CDR3 nucleotides read TGTGCCAGCAGCTCGACTGACGGAACCTACGAGCAGTACTTC. V gene TRBV5-6 combines with J gene TRBJ2-7; D call uncertain. The V end was cut by 3 bases, the J end by 2 bases, with 12 bases between. CDR3 size: 14 residues. CDR1 SGHDT and CDR2 YYEEEE come from the germline V gene.

This clonotype was detected many times. The V and J genes are TRBV20-1 and TRBJ2-5; the D is unclear. The V end was cut by 3 bases, the J end by 4 bases, with 18 bases between. The CDR3 is 15 residues long. Germline V gene sequence: CDR1 DFQATT, CDR2 SNEGSKA (reference sequence). In nucleotides, the CDR3 is TGCAGTGCTAGGGCGGCCGGTGGGGTAGGAGAGACCCAGTACTTC. As protein: CSARAAGGVGETQYF.

Only a few counts were recorded for this clonotype. This sequence joins TRBV10-3 and TRBJ1-1; D is ambiguous. Germline V gene sequence: CDR1 ENHRY, CDR2 SYGVKD. This CDR3 has 13 amino acids. The V end was cut by 4 bases, the J end by 1 base, with 7 bases between. In nucleotides, the CDR3 is TGTGCCATCAGTGGTTCAGAGAACACTGAAGCTTTCTTT. Translating it yields CAISGSENTEAFF.

The rearrangement links TRBV7-8 to TRBJ2-7; TRBD1 aligns across 7 bases. There are 14 residues in the CDR3. Germline CDR1 SGHVS, CDR2 FQNEAQ. V gave up 3 bases and J gave up 0 bases; unmatched junction bases: 2. The CDR3 sequence: CASSFGTASYEQYF. As DNA, the CDR3 is TGTGCCAGCAGCTTTGGGACAGCCTCCTACGAGCAGTACTTC. Based on the CDR3 plus reference TRBV7-8 and TRBJ2-7, the full variable domain is GAGVSQSPRYKVAKRGQDVALRCDPISGHVSLFWYQQALGQGPEFLTYFQNEAQLDKSGLPSDRFFAERPEGSVSTLKIQRTQQEDSAVYLCASSFGTASYEQYFGPGTRLTVT.

This clonotype came up a few times. The chain links TRBV7-2 to TRBJ1-1; 9 nucleotides align to TRBD1. The CDR3 spans 13 residues. Germline CDR1 and CDR2: SGHTA and FQGNSA. J gave up 5 bases and V 8 bases, and 6 bases lay outside the gene matches. CDR3 bases: TGTGCCAGCGGAGACAGGGGGTCTACTGAAGCTTTCTTT. It specifies CASGDRGSTEAFF.

J is TRBJ2-2 and V is TRBV2, with TRBD2 matching over 7 bases. This CDR3 has 14 residues. CDR1 SNHLY and CDR2 FYNNEI come from the germline V gene. V dropped 6 bases and J dropped 2; count of bases not matched to a gene: 3. The CDR3 loop reads CASSWDYNTGELFF. CDR3 coding DNA: TGTGCCAGCAGCTGGGACTACAACACCGGGGAGCTGTTTTTT.

This clonotype was counted a few times. The rearrangement uses TRBV2 and TRBJ1-1; 7 nucleotides line up with TRBD1. Per germline, CDR1 SNHLY and CDR2 FYNNEI. The CDR3 is made up of 15 amino acids. The ends lost 3 bases at V and 1 base at J; junction bases unmatched: 5. In nucleotides, the CDR3 is TGTGCCAGCAGTGAGGTCGGGACAGAGAACACTGAAGCTTTCTTT. Its protein product is CASSEVGTENTEAFF.

The gene calls are TRBV7-9 and TRBJ2-7; D assignment may be TRBD1 or TRBD2 (5 bases each). V was clipped by 5 bases and J by 2 bases, with 10 bases between them. Germline V gene sequence: CDR1 SEHNR, CDR2 FQNEAQ (reference sequence). The CDR3 is 13 residues long. CDR3 in amino acids: CASSDRGPYEQYF. The CDR3 DNA reads as TGTGCCAGCAGCGACCGGGGCCCCTACGAGCAGTACTTC. The variable domain in full, completed from reference TRBV7-9 and TRBJ2-7, reads DTGVSQNPRHKITKRGQNVTFRCDPISEHNRLYWYRQTLGQGPEFLTYFQNEAQLEKSRLLSDRFSAERPKGSFSTLEIQRTEQGDSAMYLCASSDRGPYEQYFGPGTRLTVT.

This clonotype was counted between two and nine times. The chain carries TRBV6-2 or TRBV6-3 and TRBJ1-5, with 9 positions matching TRBD1. The J segment lost 0 bases and the V segment lost 2 bases, leaving 8 bases of the junction unmatched. CDR3 length equals 18 residues. CDR1 is MNHEY, CDR2 SVGEGT, per germline. CDR3 region: CASSYDGQGSYSNQPQHF. Written as DNA, the CDR3 is TGTGCCAGCAGTTACGACGGACAGGGGTCGTATAGCAATCAGCCCCAGCATTTT.

The V call is TRBV11-2, the J call TRBJ2-7; maybe TRBD2 (7 bases). The CDR3 spans 14 residues. The V gene lost 6 bases and the J gene lost 4 bases, with 16 bases spanning the gap. Germline V lookup: CDR1 SGHAT, CDR2 FQNNGV. In DNA, the CDR3 is TGTGCCAGCAGAGTCGGCGGGGGCCAGTACGAGCAGTACTTC. Protein: CASRVGGGQYEQYF.

This clonotype was counted only a few times. The rearrangement joins TRBV7-9 to TRBJ2-7; D is perhaps TRBD2 (6 bases). Germline lookup yields CDR1 SEHNR and CDR2 FQNEAQ (reference sequence). Trimming took off 1 base at V and 5 bases at J, with 18 bases between the two ends. The length of the CDR3 is 16 residues. CDR3 coding DNA: TGTGCCAGCAGCTTAGAGGAGGGGTCCTGGGTGGACGAGCAGTACTTC. Translating gives CASSLEEGSWVDEQYF.

CDR3 sequence (DNA): TGCAGTGCTAGAGATGGGCGAGGGGGGGACTACGAGCAGTACTTC. Translating gives CSARDGRGGDYEQYF. This sequence joins TRBV20-1 and TRBJ2-7; possibly TRBD2 for D (7 bases). CDR1 is DFQATT and CDR2 is SNEGSKA in the germline V gene (reference sequence). V was shortened by 0 bases and J by 3 bases, with 15 bases between the two germline ends. The length of the CDR3 is 15 residues.

This clonotype was counted between two and nine times. The chain employs TRBV10-3 and TRBJ2-2; D not certain. The CDR3 runs 15 residues. Germline V gene lookup returns CDR1 ENHRY and CDR2 SYGVKD. V was shortened by 3 bases and J by 3 bases, with 11 bases between the two germline ends. The CDR3 region has the DNA TGTGCCATCAGTGATGGTGCCTCCTACACCGGGGAGCTGTTTTTT. Its translation is CAISDGASYTGELFF.

The chain recombines TRBV6-1 with TRBJ2-7, with 9 nucleotides matching TRBD1. Per germline, CDR1 MNHNS and CDR2 SASEGT. J lost 4 bases, V lost 5 bases, and 6 bases had no gene match. The CDR3 loop spans 14 amino acids. In DNA, the CDR3 is TGTGCCAGCAGTCTACAGGGGGCCACTTACGAGCAGTACGTC. Amino acids: CASSLQGATYEQYV.

The rearrangement links TRBV18 to TRBJ2-3; D may be TRBD2 (6 bases). From germline, CDR1 is KGHSH and CDR2 LQKENI. This CDR3 region has 14 residues. Trimming cost V 5 bases and J 6 bases, with 15 bases left between them. CDR3 loop: CASSTLASPDTQYF. The CDR3 nucleotides are TGTGCCAGCTCAACTCTAGCGTCCCCGGATACGCAGTATTTT.